This T cell receptor (beta chain) was recorded in a study of T-cell reconstitution after alpha-beta-depleted transplantation in children. Study conclusions and caveats: Once a year had passed after transplant, T-cell counts and diversity came mostly from newly produced T cells. Reportedly, roughly two months post-transplant, alpha-beta T cells arose from several hundred expanded graft clones. Diversity of TCRbeta at day 60 was high in some patients, arising from surviving recipient T cells and thymic progenitors.

The TCRbeta library incorporated unique molecular identifiers. TCRdb used MiXCR to reprocess the PCR reads, holding one entry per CDR3 protein. The profile shows hundreds of thousands of distinct CDR3 sequences, over 10% of them singletons. This clonotype has only a few counts. What it binds is unknown. V lost 5 bases and J lost 10, with 15 bases in between. The CDR3 spans 13 residues. Germline values: CDR1 MDHEN, CDR2 SYDVKM. V and J are TRBV28 and TRBJ2-1; maybe TRBD1 (6 bases). Sample: PBMCs, mostly from graft donor cells, taken 360 days after TCRalphabeta/CD19-depleted stem cell transplant. The TCR comes from a male patient younger than 18 who had a stem cell transplant for acute myeloid leukemia, so the T cells may come from the graft donor. The CDR3 spells CASSAQGLEEQFF. The CDR3 DNA reads TGTGCCAGCAGTGCACAGGGCCTGGAGGAGCAGTTCTTC.